The sequence of this T cell receptor (beta chain) was determined in a study of technical replicates of blood from a few donors. Data came from immunoSEQ multiplex PCR; TCRdb stores just in-frame clones and leaves some out. The table includes around 100,000 clones, approximately 94% detected once. The receptor's source is a human donor in good health. The sample was T cells isolated from PBMCs.

The CDR3 reads CASSQLLAGGDEQYF. The CDR3 DNA sequence: TGTGCCAGTAGTCAGCTACTAGCGGGGGGGGACGAGCAGTACTTC. The chain carries TRBV19 and TRBJ2-7; 13 bases are shared with TRBD2. The CDR3 covers 15 residues. The V segment lost 5 bases and the J segment 5 bases; nucleotides outside the gene matches: 6. Germline V CDR1 and CDR2: LNHDA, SQIVND (reference sequence).